Below are 12 T cell receptor beta chains sequenced from a single sample in a study of blood T cells in healthy people across ages. Then a second PCR, running roughly 6 to 11 cycles, was carried out with a sample-barcoded 5' primer and a J-beta primer mix. Using its own MiXCR run on the 5' RACE reads, TCRdb lists one record per CDR3 protein. The repertoire holds about 1.8 million distinct CDR3 sequences, with about 49% as singletons. The sequencing sample was made of blood. The receptor set was obtained from a woman aged 35 to 49 in good health.

The chain carries TRBV5-1 and TRBJ2-3; TRBD2 matches at 10 bases. Germline assignment: CDR1 SGHRS and CDR2 YFSETQ. Trimming cost V 1 base and J 1 base; bases outside gene matches: 6. The CDR3 covers 17 residues. DNA of the CDR3: TGCGCCAGCAGCTTGACTAGCGGGGCCCAAGGCACAGATACGCAGTATTTT. Amino acid sequence: CASSLTSGAQGTDTQYF.

The rearrangement links TRBV2 to TRBJ1-1; D possibly corresponds to TRBD1 (5 bases). The germline V and J ends were trimmed by 2 bases and 2 bases, with 9 bases remaining between them. The CDR3 contains 14 residues. Germline CDR1 and CDR2: SNHLY and FYNNEI. In DNA, the CDR3 is TGTGCCAGCAGTGAAAGACAGACCAACACTGAAGCTTTCTTT. Translation gives CASSERQTNTEAFF.

The chain employs TRBV4-2 and TRBJ1-2; TRBD1 agrees at 10 bases. From germline, CDR1 is LGHNA and CDR2 YNFKEQ. This CDR3 has 17 amino acids. With V trimmed by 0 bases and J by 4 bases, 8 bases remained unmatched. The CDR3 sequence is CASSQEGTGASGYGYTF. CDR3 in DNA: TGTGCCAGCAGCCAAGAAGGGACAGGGGCCTCTGGCTATGGCTACACCTTC.

The V call is TRBV4-2, the J call TRBJ2-6; D not resolved. V was clipped by 7 bases and J by 1 base, with 11 bases between them. The CDR3 spans 15 residues. From germline, CDR1 is LGHNA and CDR2 YNFKEQ. The CDR3 spells CASTSLGSGANVLTF. DNA of the CDR3: TGTGCCAGCACGTCGCTAGGGTCTGGGGCCAACGTCCTGACTTTC.

The V gene is TRBV29-1, the J gene TRBJ2-3, with D perhaps matching TRBD2 (6 bases). The germline gives CDR1 SQVTM, CDR2 ANQGSEA. The CDR3 covers 14 residues. With 4 bases removed from V and 0 bases from J, the gap between germline ends came to 11 bases. Here the CDR3 DNA reads TGCAGCGTTGTGGGCGGGGAAAGCACAGATACGCAGTATTTT. Residues: CSVVGGESTDTQYF.

The chain uses TRBV15 and TRBJ2-3; D ambiguous. CDR1 and CDR2 from the germline V gene are LNHNV and YYDKDF (reference sequence). V was shortened by 0 bases and J by 3 bases, with 7 bases between the two germline ends. This CDR3 has 14 amino acids. The CDR3 region is CATSRDPVTDTQYF. CDR3 DNA: TGTGCCACCAGCAGAGACCCGGTGACAGATACGCAGTATTTT. Complete variable domain (other parts from reference TRBV15 and TRBJ2-3): DAMVIQNPRYQVTQFGKPVTLSCSQTLNHNVMYWYQQKSSQAPKLLFHYYDKDFNNEADTPDNFQSRRPNTSFCFLDIRSPGLGDTAMYLCATSRDPVTDTQYFGPGTRLTVL.

This chain uses TRBV3-1 with TRBJ2-1; 8 nucleotides line up with TRBD2. V shed 1 base and J 0 bases; nucleotides not matched to a gene: 14. CDR3 length equals 20 residues. The germline V gene has CDR1 LGHDT and CDR2 YNNKEL (reference sequence). The CDR3 loop reads CASSQVCRAGATSSYNEQFF. The CDR3 DNA sequence: TGTGCCAGCAGCCAAGTTTGTCGAGCGGGGGCCACTAGCTCCTACAATGAGCAGTTCTTC.

The chain recombines TRBV20-1 with TRBJ1-5; a weak D match, TRBD1 (5 bases). Trimming pared 0 bases from V and 1 base from J, leaving 16 bases between. The germline V gene encodes CDR1 DFQATT and CDR2 SNEGSKA (reference sequence). The CDR3 loop spans 17 amino acids. In DNA form, the CDR3 reads TGCAGTGCTAGAGATTTCAGAGGGGTCAAGAGCAATCAGCCCCAGCATTTT. The encoded protein is CSARDFRGVKSNQPQHF.

The rearrangement joins TRBV4-3 to TRBJ1-5; D not certain. In germline, CDR1 is LGHNA, CDR2 YSLEER. Trimming left V 1 base short and J 5 bases short, with 12 bases between. The CDR3 has 15 residues. The CDR3 region has the DNA TGCGCCAGCAGCCAAGCATCAGGTGGAGATCAGCCCCAGCATTTT. It translates to CASSQASGGDQPQHF.

This clonotype was observed a few times. V and J are TRBV18 and TRBJ2-1, with no clear D. V was pared by 3 bases and J by 5 bases, with 11 bases between. This CDR3 contains 14 residues. Germline CDR1 reads KGHSH; CDR2 reads LQKENI. CDR3 region: CASSPAGSDNEQFF. CDR3 nucleotides: TGTGCCAGCTCACCTGCTGGGTCAGACAATGAGCAGTTCTTC.

The J gene is TRBJ2-3, the V gene TRBV12-3 or TRBV12-4, with D perhaps matching TRBD2 (6 bases). V lost 7 bases to trimming and J lost 2 bases, with 16 bases between them. This CDR3 region has 15 residues. CDR3 residues: CASTKRGSHTDTQYF. The CDR3 nucleotides are TGTGCCAGCACGAAACGGGGGTCGCACACAGATACGCAGTATTTT.

This clonotype was seen more than once but under ten times. This chain connects TRBV20-1 to TRBJ2-4; D is undetermined. With the DNA end fitting TRBJ2-7 better, the J assignment may be wrong. The CDR3 totals 15 residues. Germline lookup yields CDR1 DFQATT and CDR2 SNEGSKA (reference sequence). The CDR3, as DNA: TGCAGTGCTAGAGTGGAAAGCGTAAAAATCTACGAGCAGTACTTC. It encodes CSARVESVKIYEQYF.